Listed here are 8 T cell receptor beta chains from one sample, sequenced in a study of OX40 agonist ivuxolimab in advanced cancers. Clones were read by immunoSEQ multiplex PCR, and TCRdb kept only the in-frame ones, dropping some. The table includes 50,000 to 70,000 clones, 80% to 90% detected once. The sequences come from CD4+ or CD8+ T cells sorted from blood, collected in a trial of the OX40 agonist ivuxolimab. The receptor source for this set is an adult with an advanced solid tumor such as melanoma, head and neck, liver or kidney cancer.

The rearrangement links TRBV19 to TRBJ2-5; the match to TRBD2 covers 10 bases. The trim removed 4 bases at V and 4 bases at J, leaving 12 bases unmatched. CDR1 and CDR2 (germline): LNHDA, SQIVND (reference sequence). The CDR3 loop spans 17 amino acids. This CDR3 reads CASSTILAGVEGETQYF. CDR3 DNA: TGTGCCAGTAGTACCATCCTAGCGGGAGTAGAAGGAGAGACCCAGTACTTC.

For the CDR3, the DNA is TGCGCCAGCAGCCAAGAATGGGCTAGCGGGGGGTATACCGGGGAGCTGTTTTTT. It yields the protein CASSQEWASGGYTGELFF. The chain couples TRBV4-1 to TRBJ2-2; 11 bases match TRBD2. The trim removed 0 bases at V and 5 bases at J, leaving 8 bases unmatched. This CDR3 has 18 amino acids. The germline CDR1 and CDR2 sequences are MGHRA and YSYEKL.

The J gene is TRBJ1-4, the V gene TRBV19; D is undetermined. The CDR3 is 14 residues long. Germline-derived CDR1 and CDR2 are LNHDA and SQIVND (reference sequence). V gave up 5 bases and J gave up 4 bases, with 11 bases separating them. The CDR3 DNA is TGTGCCAGTAGTGCGACACCTAATAATGAAAAACTGTTTTTT. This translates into CASSATPNNEKLFF.

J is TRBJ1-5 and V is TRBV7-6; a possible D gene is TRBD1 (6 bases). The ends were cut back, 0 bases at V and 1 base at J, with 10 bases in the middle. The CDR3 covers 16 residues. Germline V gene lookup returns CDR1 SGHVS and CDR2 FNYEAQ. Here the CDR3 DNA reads TGTGCCAGCAGCTTAGCGCAGGGGCTAAGCAATCAGCCCCAGCATTTT. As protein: CASSLAQGLSNQPQHF.

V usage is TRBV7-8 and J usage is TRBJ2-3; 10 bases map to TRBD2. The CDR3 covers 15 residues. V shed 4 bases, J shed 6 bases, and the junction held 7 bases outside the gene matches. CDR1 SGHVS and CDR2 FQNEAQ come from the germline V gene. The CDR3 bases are TGTGCCAGCAGCTCGGGGCTAGCGGGGGAGGATACGCAGTATTTT. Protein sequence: CASSSGLAGEDTQYF.

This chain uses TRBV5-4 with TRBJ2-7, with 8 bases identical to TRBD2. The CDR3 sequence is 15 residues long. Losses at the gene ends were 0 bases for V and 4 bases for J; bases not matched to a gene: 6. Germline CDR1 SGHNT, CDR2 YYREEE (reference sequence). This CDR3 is CASSLDPGGRYEQYF. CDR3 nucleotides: TGTGCCAGCAGCTTGGACCCGGGAGGGCGATACGAGCAGTACTTC. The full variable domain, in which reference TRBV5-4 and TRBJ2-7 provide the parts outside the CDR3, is ETGVTQSPTHLIKTRGQQVTLRCSSQSGHNTVSWYQQALGQGPQFIFQYYREEENGRGNFPPRFSGLQFPNYSSELNVNALELDDSALYLCASSLDPGGRYEQYFGPGTRLTVT.

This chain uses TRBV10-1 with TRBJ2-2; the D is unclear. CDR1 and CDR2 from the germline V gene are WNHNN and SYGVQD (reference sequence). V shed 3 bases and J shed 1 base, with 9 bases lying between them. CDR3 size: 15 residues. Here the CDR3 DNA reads TGCGCCAGCAGTGATTTTCTGAAGAACACCGGGGAGCTGTTTTTT. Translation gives CASSDFLKNTGELFF.

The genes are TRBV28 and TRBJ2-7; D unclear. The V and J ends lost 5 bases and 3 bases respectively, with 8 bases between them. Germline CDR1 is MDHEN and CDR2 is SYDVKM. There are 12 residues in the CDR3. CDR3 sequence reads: CASSILGYEQYF. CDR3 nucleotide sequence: TGTGCCAGCAGTATCCTAGGCTACGAGCAGTACTTC. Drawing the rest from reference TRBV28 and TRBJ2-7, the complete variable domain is DVKVTQSSRYLVKRTGEKVFLECVQDMDHENMFWYRQDPGLGLRLIYFSYDVKMKEKGDIPEGYSVSREKKERFSLILESASTNQTSMYLCASSILGYEQYFGPGTRLTVT.